This is a list of T cell receptor beta chains from one sample in a study of blood T cell repertoires in COVID-19. The table came from immunoSEQ multiplex PCR; TCRdb's copy has only in-frame clones and leaves some out. Of 200,000 to 300,000 clones listed, around three quarters are singletons. Sequencing was done on a sample of peripheral blood. These receptor sequences come from a woman of 80 years or more with acute or convalescent COVID-19. The CDR3 runs from the conserved cysteine through the conserved F or W. Fields, in order: clone size, V gene, J gene, D gene, CDR3 DNA, CDR3 protein. D genes are given only for firm matches. The size entry is marked missing in some rows and otherwise reads once, few, many or a size class.

once	TRBV19	TRBJ2-5	TRBD1	TGTGCCAGTAGTATAACCGGGACAGTACAAGAGACCCAGTACTTC	CASSITGTVQETQYF
-	TRBV2	TRBJ2-3	-	TGTGCCAGCAGAGTAGCCCCAAGGGGCGGTAGCACAGATACGCAGTATTTT	CASRVAPRGGSTDTQYF
-	TRBV5-6	TRBJ1-2	-	TGTGCCAGCAGCTTTCTTTCCCTCCAGGGTAACTATGGCTACACCTTC	CASSFLSLQGNYGYTF
-	TRBV7-2	TRBJ2-5	-	TGTGCCAGCAGCTTAGCGGGCAGGGGAGAGACCCAGTACTTC	CASSLAGRGETQYF
-	TRBV7-9	TRBJ1-5	-	TGTGCCAGCAGCCCCGGGACAAATAGCAATCAGCCCCAGCATTTT	CASSPGTNSNQPQHF
-	TRBV5-4	TRBJ1-1	-	TGTGCCAGCAGCTTGTTGGGGCGACGAGACACTGAAGCTTTCTTT	CASSLLGRRDTEAFF
-	TRBV2	TRBJ1-6	TRBD1	TGTGCCAGCCAAGGACAGGGGGATTCACCCCTCCACTTT	CASQGQGDSPLHF
-	TRBV18	TRBJ1-1	-	TGTGCCAGCTCACCCGCAGGGTTATACACTGAAGCTTTCTTT	CASSPAGLYTEAFF
-	TRBV19	TRBJ1-2	-	TGTGCCAGTAGTCCCAATTCCGGACAGAAGCTGGACTATGGCTACACCTTC	CASSPNSGQKLDYGYTF
-	TRBV4-1	TRBJ1-1	-	TGCGCCAGCAGCCTTAGATTGGGGGGCACTGAAGCTTTCTTT	CASSLRLGGTEAFF
few	TRBV25-1	TRBJ2-1	TRBD2	TGTGCCAGCAGTGATCTAGCGGGGGGAGACAATGAGCAGTTCTTC	CASSDLAGGDNEQFF